The 3 T cell receptor beta chains below come from one sample, sequenced in a study of cytomegalovirus exposure and HLA in healthy donors. The PCR contained 60 Vbeta and 13 Jbeta primers. Profiled with immunoSEQ multiplex PCR; TCRdb holds only in-frame clones, not every one. The table for this sample gives around 100,000 clones. What was sequenced was PBMCs. The receptors stem from a man in his forties in good health and CMV-seropositive.

The chain links TRBV7-2 to TRBJ1-5; no firm D call. Germline V gene sequence: CDR1 SGHTA, CDR2 FQGNSA. The V end lost 1 base, the J end lost 3 bases, and 13 bases lay between the germline ends. The CDR3 spans 16 residues. This CDR3 is CASSLVAEGVNQPQHF. The DNA of the CDR3 is TGTGCCAGCAGCTTAGTGGCAGAGGGTGTCAATCAGCCCCAGCATTTT.

This rearrangement joins TRBV2 to TRBJ1-5, with 8 bases lining up with TRBD1. V dropped 11 bases and J dropped 10; count of bases not matched to a gene: 13. Germline CDR1 is SNHLY and CDR2 is FYNNEI. The CDR3 has 13 residues. CDR3 region: CAWRTGWGVPQHF. The CDR3 nucleotides read TGTGCCTGGCGGACAGGGTGGGGGGTTCCCCAGCATTTT.

This chain connects TRBV5-1 to TRBJ2-5, with D perhaps TRBD2 (7 bases). Trimming took off 0 bases at V and 1 base at J, with 10 bases between the two ends. CDR3 length: 15 amino acids. The V gene's germline CDR1 is SGHRS and CDR2 YFSETQ. CDR3 nucleotides: TGCGCCAGCAGCTTGGCCGGGGGGCGCCAAGAGACCCAGTACTTC. It specifies CASSLAGGRQETQYF.